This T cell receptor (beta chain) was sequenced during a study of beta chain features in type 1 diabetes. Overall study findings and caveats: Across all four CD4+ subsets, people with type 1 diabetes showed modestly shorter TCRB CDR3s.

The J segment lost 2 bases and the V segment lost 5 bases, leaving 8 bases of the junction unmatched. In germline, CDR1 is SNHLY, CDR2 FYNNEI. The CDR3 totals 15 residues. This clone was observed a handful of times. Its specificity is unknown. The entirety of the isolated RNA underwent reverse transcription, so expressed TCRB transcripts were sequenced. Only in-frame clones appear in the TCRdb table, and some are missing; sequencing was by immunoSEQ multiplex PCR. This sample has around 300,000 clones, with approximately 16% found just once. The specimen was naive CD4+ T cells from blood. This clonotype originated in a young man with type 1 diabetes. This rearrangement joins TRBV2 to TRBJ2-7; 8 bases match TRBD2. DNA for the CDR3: TGTGCCAGCAGTCGGTACTCGGGAGGGGCCTACGAGCAGTACTTC. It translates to CASSRYSGGAYEQYF.